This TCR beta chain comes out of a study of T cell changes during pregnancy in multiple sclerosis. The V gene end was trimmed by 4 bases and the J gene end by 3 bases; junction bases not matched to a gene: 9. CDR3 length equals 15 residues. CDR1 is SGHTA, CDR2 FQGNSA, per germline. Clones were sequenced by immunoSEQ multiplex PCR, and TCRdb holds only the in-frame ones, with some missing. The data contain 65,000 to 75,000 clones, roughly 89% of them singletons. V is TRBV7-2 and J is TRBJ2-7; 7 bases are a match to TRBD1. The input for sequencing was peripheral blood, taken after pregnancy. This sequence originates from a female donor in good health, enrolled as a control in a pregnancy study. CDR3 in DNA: TGTGCCAGCAGCTCGACCGGGACAGACGGCTACGAGCAGTACTTC. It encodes CASSSTGTDGYEQYF.